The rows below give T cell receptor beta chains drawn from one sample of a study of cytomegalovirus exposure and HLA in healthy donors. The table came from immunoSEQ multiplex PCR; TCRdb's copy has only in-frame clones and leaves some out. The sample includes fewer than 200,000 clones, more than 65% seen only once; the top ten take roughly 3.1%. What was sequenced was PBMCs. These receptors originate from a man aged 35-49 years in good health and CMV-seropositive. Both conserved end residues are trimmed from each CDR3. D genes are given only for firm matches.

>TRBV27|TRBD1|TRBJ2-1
TTRYLTGGRSGQF
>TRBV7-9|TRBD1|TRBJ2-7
ASSTGTGGYEQY
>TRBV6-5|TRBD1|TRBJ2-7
ASGKQGLSFEQY
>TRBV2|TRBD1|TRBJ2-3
ASRVGVTGYTDTQY
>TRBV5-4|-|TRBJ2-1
ASSLESGANEQF
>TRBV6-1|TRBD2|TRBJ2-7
ASSRAGPNEQY
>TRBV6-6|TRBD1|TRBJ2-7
ASSYGQVSYEQY
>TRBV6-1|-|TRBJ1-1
ASSDWAGEAF
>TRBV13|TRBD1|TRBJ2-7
ASSAKTGTGFGEQY
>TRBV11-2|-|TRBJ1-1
ASSLGTGNTEAF
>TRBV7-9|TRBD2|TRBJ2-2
ASSGGLALGPTGELF
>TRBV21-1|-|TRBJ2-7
ASSPGRDRGYEQY
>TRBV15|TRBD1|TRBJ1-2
ATSRTGQNNYGYT
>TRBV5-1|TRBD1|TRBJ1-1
ASSSQGPGYTEAF
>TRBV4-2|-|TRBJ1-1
ASSPLGGTEAF
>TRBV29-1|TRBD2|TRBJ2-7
SVREESPY
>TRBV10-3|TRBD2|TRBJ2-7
AIRGLAEYEQY
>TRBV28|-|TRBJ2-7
ASSSKDYKYEQY
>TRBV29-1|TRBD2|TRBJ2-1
SVESGNSYNEQF
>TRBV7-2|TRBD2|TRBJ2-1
ASSPGLANDGQF
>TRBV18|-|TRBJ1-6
ASSLDPRTSPLH
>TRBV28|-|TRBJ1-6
ASSSGGSNSPLH
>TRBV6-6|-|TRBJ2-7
ASNTASEAYEQY
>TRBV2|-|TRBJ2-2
ASSELGANTGELF
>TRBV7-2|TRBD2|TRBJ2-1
ASRSGRGSSYNEQF
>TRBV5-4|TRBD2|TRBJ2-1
ASSPTSGGPIGGEQF
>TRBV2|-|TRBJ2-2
ASTYGNTGELF
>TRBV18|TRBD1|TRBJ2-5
ASSPGQLETQY
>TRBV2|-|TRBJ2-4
ASSEGTLARNIQY
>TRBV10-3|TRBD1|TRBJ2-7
AISEGTGFYEQY
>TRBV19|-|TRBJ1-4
ASSPQGHNEKLF
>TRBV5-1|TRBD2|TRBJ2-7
ASSLGLAGSLLSYEQY
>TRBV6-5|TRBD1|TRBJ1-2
ASSYSGTGGHGYT
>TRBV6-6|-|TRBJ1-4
ASSTGLANEKLF
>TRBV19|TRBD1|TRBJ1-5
ASTHRGGFTNQPQH